The TCR beta chain described here comes from a study of T-cell reconstitution after alpha-beta-depleted transplantation in children. Notes on the study in general: Alpha-beta T cells about two months after transplant reportedly derived from several hundred expanded graft clones.

Unique molecular identifiers were incorporated when the TCRbeta library was constructed. In TCRdb, the PCR reads were re-called with MiXCR into one record per CDR3 protein. Counted here are 5,500 to 8,500 distinct CDR3 sequences, roughly 5% occurring once; the ten biggest clones make up around 23%. Relative to its sample, this clonotype is large. Its specificity is not known. The CDR3 length is 11 residues. V shed 9 bases and J shed 5 bases, with 9 bases lying between them. Germline V gene data show CDR1 as KGHDR and CDR2 as SFDVKD. The receptor was isolated from a child in the first two years of life who had a stem cell transplant for acute myeloid leukemia, so the T cells may come from the graft donor. The specimen comprised PBMCs, mostly from graft donor cells, sampled 180 days after TCRalphabeta/CD19-depleted stem cell transplant. The chain combines TRBV24-1 with TRBJ1-1; D ambiguous. This CDR3 is CATGDSTEAFF. The CDR3 DNA reads as TGTGCCACCGGAGACTCGACTGAAGCTTTCTTT.